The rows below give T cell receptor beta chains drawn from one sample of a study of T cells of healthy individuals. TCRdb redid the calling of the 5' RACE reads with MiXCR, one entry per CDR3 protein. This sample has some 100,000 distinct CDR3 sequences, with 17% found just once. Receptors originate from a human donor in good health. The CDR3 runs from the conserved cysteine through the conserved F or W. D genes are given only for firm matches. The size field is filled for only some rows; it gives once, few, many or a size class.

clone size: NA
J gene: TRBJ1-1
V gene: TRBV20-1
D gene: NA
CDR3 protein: CSASGPMNTEAFF
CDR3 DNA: TGCAGTGCTAGTGGACCTATGAACACTGAAGCTTTCTTT

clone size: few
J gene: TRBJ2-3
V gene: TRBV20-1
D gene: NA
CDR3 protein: CSARTPPDGDTQYF
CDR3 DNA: TGCAGTGCTAGAACACCCCCGGACGGAGATACGCAGTATTTT

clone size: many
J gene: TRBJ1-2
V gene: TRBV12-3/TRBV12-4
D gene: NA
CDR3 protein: CASSPPGNYGYTF
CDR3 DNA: TGTGCCAGCAGTCCGCCAGGGAACTATGGCTACACCTTC

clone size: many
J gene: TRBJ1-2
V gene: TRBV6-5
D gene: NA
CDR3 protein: CASSYSGTSGYGYTF
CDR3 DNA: TGTGCCAGCAGTTACTCGGGGACCTCTGGCTATGGCTACACCTTC

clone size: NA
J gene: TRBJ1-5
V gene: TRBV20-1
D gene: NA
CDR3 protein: CSARDPLGKGQPQHF
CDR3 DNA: TGCAGTGCTAGAGATCCACTAGGGAAGGGTCAGCCCCAGCATTTT

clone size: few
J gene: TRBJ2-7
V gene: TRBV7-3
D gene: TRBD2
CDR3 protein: CASSTTSGSPEQYF
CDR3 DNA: TGTGCCAGCAGCACAACTAGCGGGAGTCCCGAGCAGTACTTC

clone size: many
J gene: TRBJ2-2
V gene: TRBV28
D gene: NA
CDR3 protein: CASSPHRTQNTGELFF
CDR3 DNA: TGTGCCAGCAGCCCCCACAGGACTCAGAACACCGGGGAGCTGTTTTTT

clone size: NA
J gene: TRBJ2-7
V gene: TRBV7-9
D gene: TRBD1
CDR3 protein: CASRGQAYEQYF
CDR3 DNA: TGTGCCAGCAGGGGACAGGCCTACGAGCAGTACTTC

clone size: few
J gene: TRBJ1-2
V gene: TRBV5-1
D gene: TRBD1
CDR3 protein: CASSSTGGVDGYTF
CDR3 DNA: TGCGCCAGCAGCTCAACAGGGGGCGTAGATGGCTACACCTTC

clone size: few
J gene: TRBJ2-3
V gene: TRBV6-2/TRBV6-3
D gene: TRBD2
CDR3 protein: CASSQPGLGKDTQYF
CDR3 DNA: TGTGCCAGCAGTCAACCGGGACTAGGGAAGGATACGCAGTATTTT

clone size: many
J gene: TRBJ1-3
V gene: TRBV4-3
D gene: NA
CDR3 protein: CASSQVYGPSSGNTIYF
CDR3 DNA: TGCGCCAGCAGCCAAGTGTATGGCCCCTCGTCGGGAAACACCATATATTTT

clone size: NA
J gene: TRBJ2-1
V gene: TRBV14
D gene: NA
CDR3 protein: CASSQNLGWRYEQFF
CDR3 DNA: TGTGCCAGCAGCCAAAACCTTGGATGGAGATATGAGCAGTTCTTC

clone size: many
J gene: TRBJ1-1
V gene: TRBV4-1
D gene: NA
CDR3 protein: CASSQDRKGSTEAFF
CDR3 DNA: TGCGCCAGCAGCCAAGATCGAAAGGGGAGCACTGAAGCTTTCTTT

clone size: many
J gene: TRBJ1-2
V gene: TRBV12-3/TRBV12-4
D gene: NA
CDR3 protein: CASRLGRGANYGYTF
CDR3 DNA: TGTGCCAGCAGACTCGGTAGAGGGGCTAACTATGGCTACACCTTC

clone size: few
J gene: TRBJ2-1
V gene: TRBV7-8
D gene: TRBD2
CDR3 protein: CASSPPLAVYNEQFF
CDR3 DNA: TGTGCCAGCAGCCCACCCCTAGCGGTCTACAATGAGCAGTTCTTC

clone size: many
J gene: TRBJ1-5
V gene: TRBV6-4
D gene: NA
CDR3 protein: CASSDSSVGGGNQPQHF
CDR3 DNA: TGTGCCAGCAGTGACTCGAGTGTTGGGGGTGGCAATCAGCCCCAGCATTTT

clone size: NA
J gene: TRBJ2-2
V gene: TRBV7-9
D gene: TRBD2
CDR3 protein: CANPLTSGANTGELFF
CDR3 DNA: TGTGCCAACCCATTGACTAGCGGGGCGAACACCGGGGAGCTGTTTTTT

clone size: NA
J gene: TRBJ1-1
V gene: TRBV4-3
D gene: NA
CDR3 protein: CASSQDLGAAGKTEAFF
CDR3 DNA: TGCGCCAGCAGCCAAGATCTTGGGGCCGCGGGCAAGACTGAAGCTTTCTTT

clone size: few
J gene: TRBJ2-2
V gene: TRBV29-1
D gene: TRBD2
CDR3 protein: CSVESPGGGSTGGELFF
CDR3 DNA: TGCAGCGTTGAATCCCCGGGTGGCGGGAGTACCGGCGGGGAGCTGTTTTTT

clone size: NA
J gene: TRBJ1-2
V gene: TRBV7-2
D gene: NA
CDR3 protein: CASSPGGLGSYGYTF
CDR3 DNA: TGTGCCAGCAGCCCTGGGGGGCTGGGAAGCTATGGCTACACCTTC

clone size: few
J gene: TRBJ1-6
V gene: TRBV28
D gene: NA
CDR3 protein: CASTSLVNNSPLHF
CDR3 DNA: TGTGCCAGCACCAGCCTAGTCAATAATTCACCCCTCCACTTT

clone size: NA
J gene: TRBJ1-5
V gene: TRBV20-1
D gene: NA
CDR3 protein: CSASRGGIGNQPQHF
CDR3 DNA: TGCAGTGCCTCCCGTGGGGGAATAGGCAATCAGCCCCAGCATTTT

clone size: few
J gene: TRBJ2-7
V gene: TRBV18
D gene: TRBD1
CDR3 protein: CASSPHPTGGEYEQYF
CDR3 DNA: TGTGCCAGCTCACCCCACCCGACAGGGGGCGAGTACGAGCAGTACTTC

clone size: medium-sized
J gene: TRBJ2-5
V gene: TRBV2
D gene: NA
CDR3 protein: CASSLVEETQYF
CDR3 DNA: TGTGCCAGCTCTCTGGTAGAAGAGACCCAGTACTTC

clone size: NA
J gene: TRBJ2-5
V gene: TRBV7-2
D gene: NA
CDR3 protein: CASQTTRPETQYF
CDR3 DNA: TGTGCCAGCCAAACGACGAGGCCAGAGACCCAGTACTTC

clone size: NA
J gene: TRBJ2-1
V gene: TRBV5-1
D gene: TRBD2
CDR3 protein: CASSLARTSGGPAWFF
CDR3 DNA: TGCGCCAGCAGCTTGGCCCGGACTAGCGGGGGCCCCGCTTGGTTCTTC

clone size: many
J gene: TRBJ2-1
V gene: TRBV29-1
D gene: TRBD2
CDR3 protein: CSVGTSGAYNEQFF
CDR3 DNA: TGCAGCGTGGGTACTAGCGGGGCTTACAATGAGCAGTTCTTC

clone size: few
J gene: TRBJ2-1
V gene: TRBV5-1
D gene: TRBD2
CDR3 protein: CASSLEGSGVYNEQFF
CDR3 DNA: TGCGCCAGCAGCTTGGAAGGGAGCGGGGTCTACAATGAGCAGTTCTTC

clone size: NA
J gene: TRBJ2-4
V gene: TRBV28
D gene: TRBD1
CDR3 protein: CASSPGQLAKNIQYF
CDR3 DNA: TGTGCCAGCAGCCCGGGACAGCTAGCCAAAAACATTCAGTACTTC

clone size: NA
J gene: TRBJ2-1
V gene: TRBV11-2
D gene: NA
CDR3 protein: CASSVVLGNEQFF
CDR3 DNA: TGTGCCAGCAGCGTTGTGCTAGGCAATGAGCAGTTCTTC

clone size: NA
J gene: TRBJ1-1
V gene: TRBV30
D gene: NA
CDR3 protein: CAWTHGGGRWNTEAFF
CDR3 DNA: TGTGCCTGGACCCACGGAGGGGGACGATGGAACACTGAAGCTTTCTTT

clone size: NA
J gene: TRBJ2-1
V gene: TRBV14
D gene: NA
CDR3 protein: CASGTAGGRGEQFF
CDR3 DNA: TGTGCCAGCGGTACAGCGGGCGGAAGAGGTGAGCAGTTCTTC